A selection of T cell receptor beta chains follows, all from one sample in a study of identical twins. TCRdb re-called the 5' RACE reads through MiXCR, storing one row per CDR3 protein. This table holds more than 1.5 million distinct CDR3 sequences, about 32% found once. The specimen sequenced was cord blood. The receptors derive from a newborn girl in good health. Both conserved end residues are part of each CDR3. D genes are given only for firm matches.

j_call	d_call	v_call	cdr3_aa
TRBJ2-1	NA	TRBV7-9	CASGAAHNEQFF
TRBJ2-3	TRBD2	TRBV3-1	CAGSQAGGTDTQYF
TRBJ2-1	NA	TRBV28	CATRWGNEQFF
TRBJ2-3	TRBD2	TRBV12-3/TRBV12-4	CASSFPAGAQYF
TRBJ2-1	NA	TRBV20-1	CSAREAPEQFF
TRBJ2-5	NA	TRBV10-3	CAIRGRETQYF
TRBJ1-2	TRBD1	TRBV6-1	CASSEANAGGLYGYTF
TRBJ1-1	TRBD1	TRBV20-1	CSAHTGGTEAFF
TRBJ1-6	TRBD1	TRBV7-9	CASSLDQGGSPLHF
TRBJ1-6	NA	TRBV3-1	CASSPSGNNSPLHF
TRBJ1-2	NA	TRBV18	CASSPSTAYGYTF
TRBJ1-1	NA	TRBV27	CASSGAPWGNTEAFF
TRBJ1-2	TRBD1	TRBV28	CASSLEDRGGYTF
TRBJ2-3	NA	TRBV6-2/TRBV6-3	CASSYTASTDTQYF
TRBJ1-6	NA	TRBV27	CASSLSPPLHF
TRBJ1-2	NA	TRBV29-1	CSVALDTNYGYTF
TRBJ2-7	TRBD1	TRBV20-1	CSASDRGSAYEQYF
TRBJ2-5	NA	TRBV7-2	CASSLDLLQQETQYF
TRBJ2-5	TRBD1	TRBV16	CASSQTWTGGETQYF
NA	TRBD2	TRBV7-2	CASSLVSLAGAYNEQYF
TRBJ1-2	NA	TRBV7-9	CASSLDLVGGGYTF
TRBJ1-2	NA	TRBV7-8	CASSLRGSSGYTF
TRBJ2-1	TRBD1	TRBV12-3/TRBV12-4	CASSFRQGAYNEQFF
TRBJ2-3	TRBD1	TRBV7-2	CASSLGTGVNTDTQYF
TRBJ1-4	NA	TRBV20-1	CSARWEGMGEKLFF
TRBJ1-6	TRBD1	TRBV2	CASKKQGLHF
TRBJ2-7	NA	TRBV25-1	CASSELVGLNYEQYF
TRBJ2-2	NA	TRBV7-7	CASSLNRVTGELFF
TRBJ1-1	NA	TRBV20-1	CSATRDQNTEAFF
TRBJ2-7	TRBD1	TRBV6-6	CASSNPGTGSADEQYF
TRBJ1-5	NA	TRBV6-6	CASSYSTWQGIGQPQHF
TRBJ2-1	NA	TRBV27	CASSPNRHSYNEQFF
TRBJ1-2	NA	TRBV12-3/TRBV12-4	CASSSGNVYGYTF
TRBJ1-5	TRBD1	TRBV6-5	CASSSDRGPNQPQHF
TRBJ2-6	NA	TRBV15	CATSRPRVGGANVLTF
TRBJ2-3	NA	TRBV2	CASSEDRGSSTDTQYF
TRBJ1-5	NA	TRBV19	CASKGAGSSNQPQHF
TRBJ1-5	TRBD1	TRBV15	CATSKEGTGGSQPQHF
TRBJ1-2	NA	TRBV10-3	CAISDRGGYTF
TRBJ1-2	NA	TRBV29-1	CSVEGRAPFYGYTF